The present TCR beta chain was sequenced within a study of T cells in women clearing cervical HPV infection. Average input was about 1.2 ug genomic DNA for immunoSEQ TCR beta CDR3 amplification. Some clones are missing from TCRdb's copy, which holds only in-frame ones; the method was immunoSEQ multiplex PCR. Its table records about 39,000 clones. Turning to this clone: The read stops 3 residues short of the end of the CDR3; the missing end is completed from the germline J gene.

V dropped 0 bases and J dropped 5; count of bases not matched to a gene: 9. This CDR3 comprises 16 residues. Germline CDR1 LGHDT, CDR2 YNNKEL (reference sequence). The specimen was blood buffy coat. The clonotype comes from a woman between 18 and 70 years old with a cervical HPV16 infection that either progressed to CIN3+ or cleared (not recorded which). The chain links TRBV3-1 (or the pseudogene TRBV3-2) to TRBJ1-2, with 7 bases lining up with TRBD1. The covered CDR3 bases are TGTGCCAGCAGCCAAGAACCGCCTGGGACAGCTTATGGC. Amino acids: CASSQEPPGTAYG. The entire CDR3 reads CASSQEPPGTAYGYTF.